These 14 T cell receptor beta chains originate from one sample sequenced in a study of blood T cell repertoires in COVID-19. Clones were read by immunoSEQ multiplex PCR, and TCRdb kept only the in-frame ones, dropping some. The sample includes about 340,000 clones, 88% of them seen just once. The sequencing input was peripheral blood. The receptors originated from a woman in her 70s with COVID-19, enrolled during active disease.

CDR3 sequence reads: CASSVGTGQEKLFF. CDR3 sequence (DNA): TGTGCCAGCAGCGTAGGGACAGGTCAGGAAAAACTGTTTTTT. The chain uses TRBV9 and TRBJ1-4; 7 positions match TRBD1. Germline V CDR1 and CDR2: SGDLS, YYNGEE. V trimming: 0 bases; J trimming: 8 bases; junction bases outside the gene matches: 4. The CDR3 spans 14 residues.

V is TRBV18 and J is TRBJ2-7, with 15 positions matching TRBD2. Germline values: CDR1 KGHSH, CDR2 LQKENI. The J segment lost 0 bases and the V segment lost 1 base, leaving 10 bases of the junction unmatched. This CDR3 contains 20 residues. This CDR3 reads CASSPLSWTSGGARSYEQYF. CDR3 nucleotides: TGTGCCAGCTCACCACTCAGCTGGACTAGCGGGGGGGCTCGCTCCTACGAGCAGTACTTC.

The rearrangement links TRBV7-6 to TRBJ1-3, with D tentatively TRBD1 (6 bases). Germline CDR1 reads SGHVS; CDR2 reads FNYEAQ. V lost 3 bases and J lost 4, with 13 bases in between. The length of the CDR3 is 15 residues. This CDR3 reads CASSFLGTPGNTIYF. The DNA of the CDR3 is TGTGCCAGCAGCTTCCTCGGGACACCCGGAAACACCATATATTTT.

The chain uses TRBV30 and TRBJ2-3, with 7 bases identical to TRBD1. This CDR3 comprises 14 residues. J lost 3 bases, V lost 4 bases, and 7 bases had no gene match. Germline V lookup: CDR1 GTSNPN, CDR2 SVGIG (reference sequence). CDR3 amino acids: CAWNRGTATDTQYF. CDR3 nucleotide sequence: TGTGCCTGGAACAGAGGGACAGCTACAGATACGCAGTATTTT.

This CDR3 reads CATSDFQTGEDTQYF. Here the CDR3 DNA reads TGTGCCACCAGTGATTTCCAGACAGGGGAAGATACGCAGTATTTT. This chain links TRBV24-1 with TRBJ2-3; 8 bases line up with TRBD1. This CDR3 contains 15 residues. With V trimmed by 1 base and J by 5 bases, 4 bases remained unmatched. Germline loops: CDR1 KGHDR, CDR2 SFDVKD.

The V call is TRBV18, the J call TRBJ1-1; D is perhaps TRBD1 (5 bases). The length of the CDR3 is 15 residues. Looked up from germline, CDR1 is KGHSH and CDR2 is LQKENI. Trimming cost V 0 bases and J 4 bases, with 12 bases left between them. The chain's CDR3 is CASSPPLGGATEAFF. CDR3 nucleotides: TGTGCCAGCTCACCACCGTTGGGTGGGGCCACTGAAGCTTTCTTT.

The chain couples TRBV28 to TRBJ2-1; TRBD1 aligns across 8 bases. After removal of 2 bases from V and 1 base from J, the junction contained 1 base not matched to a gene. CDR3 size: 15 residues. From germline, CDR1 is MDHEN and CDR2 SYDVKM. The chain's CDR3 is CASSLGTGSYNEQFF. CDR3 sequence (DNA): TGTGCCAGCAGTTTAGGGACAGGATCCTACAATGAGCAGTTCTTC. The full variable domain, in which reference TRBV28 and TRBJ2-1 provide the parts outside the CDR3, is DVKVTQSSRYLVKRTGEKVFLECVQDMDHENMFWYRQDPGLGLRLIYFSYDVKMKEKGDIPEGYSVSREKKERFSLILESASTNQTSMYLCASSLGTGSYNEQFFGPGTRLTVL.

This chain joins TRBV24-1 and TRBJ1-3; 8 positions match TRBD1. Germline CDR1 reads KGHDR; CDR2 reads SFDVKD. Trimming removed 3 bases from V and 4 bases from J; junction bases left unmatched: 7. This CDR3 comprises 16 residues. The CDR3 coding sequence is TGTGCCACCAGTGATCCTAGGGACAGGAACGGAAACACCATATATTTT. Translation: CATSDPRDRNGNTIYF.

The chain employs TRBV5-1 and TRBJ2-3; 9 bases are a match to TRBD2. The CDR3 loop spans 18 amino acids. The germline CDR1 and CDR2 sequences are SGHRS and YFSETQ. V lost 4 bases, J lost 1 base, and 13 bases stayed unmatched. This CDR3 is CASSPGLAPDPRTDTQYF. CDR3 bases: TGCGCCAGCAGCCCTGGACTAGCGCCGGATCCCCGCACAGATACGCAGTATTTT.

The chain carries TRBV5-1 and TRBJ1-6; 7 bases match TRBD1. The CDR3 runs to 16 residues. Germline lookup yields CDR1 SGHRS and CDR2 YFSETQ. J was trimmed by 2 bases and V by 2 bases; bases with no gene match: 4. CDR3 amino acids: CASSLTGDPYNSPLHF. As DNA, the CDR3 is TGCGCCAGCAGCTTAACAGGGGACCCCTATAATTCACCCCTCCACTTT. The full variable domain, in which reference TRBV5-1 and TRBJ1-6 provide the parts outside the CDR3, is KAGVTQTPRYLIKTRGQQVTLSCSPISGHRSVSWYQQTPGQGLQFLFEYFSETQRNKGNFPGRFSGRQFSNSRSEMNVSTLELGDSALYLCASSLTGDPYNSPLHFGNGTRLTVT.

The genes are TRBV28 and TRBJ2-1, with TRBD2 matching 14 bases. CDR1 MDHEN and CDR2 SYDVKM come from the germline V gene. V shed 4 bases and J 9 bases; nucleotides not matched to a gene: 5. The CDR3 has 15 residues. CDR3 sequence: CASSSSTSGGGEQFF. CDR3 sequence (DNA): TGTGCCAGCAGTTCGTCGACTAGCGGGGGGGGTGAGCAGTTCTTC.

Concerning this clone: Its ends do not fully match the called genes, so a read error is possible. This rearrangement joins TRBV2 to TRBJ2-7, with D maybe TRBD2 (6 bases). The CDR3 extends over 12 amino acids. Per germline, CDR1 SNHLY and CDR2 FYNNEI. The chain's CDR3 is CASSEDLGRLNF. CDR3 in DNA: TGTGCCAGCAGTGAAGATTTGGGGAGGCTGAACTTC.

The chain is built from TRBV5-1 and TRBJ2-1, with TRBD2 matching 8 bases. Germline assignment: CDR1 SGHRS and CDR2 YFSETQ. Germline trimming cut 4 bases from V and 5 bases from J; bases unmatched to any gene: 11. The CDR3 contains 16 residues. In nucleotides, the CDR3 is TGCGCCAGCAGCCCGTCGGCAGCGGGGGCCAACAATGAGCAGTTCTTC. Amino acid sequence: CASSPSAAGANNEQFF.

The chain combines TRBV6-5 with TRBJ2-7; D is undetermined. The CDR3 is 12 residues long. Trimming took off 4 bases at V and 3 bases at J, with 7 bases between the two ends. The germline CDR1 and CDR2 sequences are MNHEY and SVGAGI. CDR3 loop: CASSSLRYEQYF. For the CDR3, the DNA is TGTGCCAGCAGTTCACTCCGCTACGAGCAGTACTTC.